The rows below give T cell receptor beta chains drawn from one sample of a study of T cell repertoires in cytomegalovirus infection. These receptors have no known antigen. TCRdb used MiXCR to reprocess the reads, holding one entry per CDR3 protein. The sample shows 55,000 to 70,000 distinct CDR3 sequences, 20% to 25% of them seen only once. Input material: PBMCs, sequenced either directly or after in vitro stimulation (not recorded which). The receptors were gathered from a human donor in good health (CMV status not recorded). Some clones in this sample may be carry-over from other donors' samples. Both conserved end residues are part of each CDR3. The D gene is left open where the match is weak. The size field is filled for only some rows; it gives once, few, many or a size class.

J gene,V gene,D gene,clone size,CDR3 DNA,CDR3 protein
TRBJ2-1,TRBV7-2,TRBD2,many,TGTGCCAGCAGCCCGGGAGGGCCTCACAATGAGCAGTTCTTC,CASSPGGPHNEQFF
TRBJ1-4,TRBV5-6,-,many,TGTGCCAGCAGCTTCGCATTTGGCCTTGAAAAACTGTTTTTT,CASSFAFGLEKLFF
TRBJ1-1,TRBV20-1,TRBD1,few,TGCAGTGTCGGGACAGGGGCGATGAACACTGAAGCTTTCTTT,CSVGTGAMNTEAFF
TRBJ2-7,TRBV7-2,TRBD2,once,TGTGCCAGCAGCCTTAGCGGGAGCCTCTACGAGCAGTACTTC,CASSLSGSLYEQYF
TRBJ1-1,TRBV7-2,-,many,TGTGCCAGCAGCTTAATCGGGACGGCGAACACTGAAGCTTTCTTT,CASSLIGTANTEAFF
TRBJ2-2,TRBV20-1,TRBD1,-,TGCAGTGCCAGGGACAGGAGTGACGGGGAGCTGTTTTTT,CSARDRSDGELFF
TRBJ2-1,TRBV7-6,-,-,TGTGCCAGCAGCTTACGGGGGGACACCTACAATGAGCAGTTCTTC,CASSLRGDTYNEQFF
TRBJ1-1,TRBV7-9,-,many,TGTGCCAGCAGCTTAGCGGGAACAGGTACGAACACTGAAGCTTTCTTT,CASSLAGTGTNTEAFF
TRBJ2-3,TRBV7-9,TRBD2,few,TGTGCCAGCAGCCCGAAACTAGCGGGACTACCTTATACGCAGTATTTT,CASSPKLAGLPYTQYF
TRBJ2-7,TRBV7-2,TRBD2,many,TGTGCCAGCAGCCCAAGTTTAGGGCGGCTAGCGGGAGAGTCCTACGAGCAGTACTTC,CASSPSLGRLAGESYEQYF
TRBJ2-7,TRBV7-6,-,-,TGTGCCAGCAGCTTAGGCGCAGACCTCTACGAGCAGTACTTC,CASSLGADLYEQYF
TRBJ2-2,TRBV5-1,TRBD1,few,TGCGCCAGCAGGATCCAGGGGGCCGGCGGGGAGCTGTTTTTT,CASRIQGAGGELFF
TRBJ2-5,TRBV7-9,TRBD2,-,TGTGCCAGCACCCGTGGGGAGGGTGAGACCCAGTACTTC,CASTRGEGETQYF
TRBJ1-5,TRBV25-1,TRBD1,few,TGTGCCAGCAGGGGGACAGGGAATATTCAGCCCCAGCATTTT,CASRGTGNIQPQHF
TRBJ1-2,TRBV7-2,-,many,TGTGCCAGCAGCTTAGACCCAGGGGCGAGAACTTATGGCTACACCTTC,CASSLDPGARTYGYTF
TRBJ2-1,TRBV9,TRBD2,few,TGTGCCAGCAGCACCCAAGCGGGAAGGTCCTACAATGAGCAGTTCTTC,CASSTQAGRSYNEQFF
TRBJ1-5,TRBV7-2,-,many,TGTGCCAGCAGCTTAGTTCCAGGGGCGGATCGCAATCAGCCCCAGCATTTT,CASSLVPGADRNQPQHF
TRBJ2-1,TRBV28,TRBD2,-,TGTGCCAGCAGAAGGTCGGGACTAGCGGGAGTCGAGCAGTTCTTC,CASRRSGLAGVEQFF
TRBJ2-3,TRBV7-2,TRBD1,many,TGTGCCAGCAGCTTAAGGCAGTTTCAGGGGGCCACAGATACGCAGTATTTT,CASSLRQFQGATDTQYF
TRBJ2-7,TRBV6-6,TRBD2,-,TGTGCCAGCAGTTACCAAGTTCGAGCGGGAGAAACTCGCGAGCAGTACTTC,CASSYQVRAGETREQYF
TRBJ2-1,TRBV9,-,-,TGTGCCAGCAGCGTAGTAGGGGACTACAATGAGCAGTTCTTC,CASSVVGDYNEQFF
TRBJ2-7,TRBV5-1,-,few,TGCGCCAGCAGCTTGAACCGGGACGAGCAGTACTTC,CASSLNRDEQYF
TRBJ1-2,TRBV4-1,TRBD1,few,TGCGCCAGCAGCCAGGGTCAAGGGACAGAAAGCTACACCTTC,CASSQGQGTESYTF
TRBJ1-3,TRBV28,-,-,TGTGCCAGCAGGGGATTAGGTAACACCATATATTTT,CASRGLGNTIYF
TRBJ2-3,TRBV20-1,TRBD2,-,TGCAGTGCCACTCCCCCTAGCGGCGGATATGCAGATACGCAGTATTTT,CSATPPSGGYADTQYF
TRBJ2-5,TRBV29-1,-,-,TGCAGCGTTGCAGGGGTGGTAGCAGAGACCCAGTACTTC,CSVAGVVAETQYF
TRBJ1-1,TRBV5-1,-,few,TGCGCCAGCAACACAGGCTGGAAGGACACTGAAGCTTTCTTT,CASNTGWKDTEAFF
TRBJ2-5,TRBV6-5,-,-,TGTGCCAGCAGTTACTCGGGGCGGCAAGAGACCCAGTACTTC,CASSYSGRQETQYF
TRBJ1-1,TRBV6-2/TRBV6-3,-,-,TGTGCCAGCAGTTACGTGGAGAACACTGAAGCTTTCTTT,CASSYVENTEAFF
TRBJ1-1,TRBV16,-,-,TGTGCCAGCAGCCAAGGGATAAACACTGAAGCTTTCTTT,CASSQGINTEAFF
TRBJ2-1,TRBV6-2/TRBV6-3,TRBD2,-,TGTGCCAGCAGTTCCGCGGGACTAGCGGTTGAGCAGTTCTTC,CASSSAGLAVEQFF
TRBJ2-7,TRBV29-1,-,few,TGCAGCGTTGATGGCGGTCCGGAGCAGTACTTC,CSVDGGPEQYF
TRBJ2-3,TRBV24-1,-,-,TGTGCCACCAGTGATCCTCTGTCCCTTCACGGGGCAGATACGCAGTATTTT,CATSDPLSLHGADTQYF
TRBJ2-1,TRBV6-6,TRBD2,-,TGTGCCAGCAGTTACTGGCTAGCGGGAGGGAATGAGCAGTTCTTC,CASSYWLAGGNEQFF
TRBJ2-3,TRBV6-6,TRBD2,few,TGTGCCAGCAGTCTAGCGGGAGGGGGTACGCAGTATTTT,CASSLAGGGTQYF
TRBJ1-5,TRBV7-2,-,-,TGTGCCAGCAGCTTAACAGGGCCGCCCCAGCATTTT,CASSLTGPPQHF
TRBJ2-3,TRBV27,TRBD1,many,TGTGCCAGCAGTCCACAGGGGATCGGCACAGATACGCAGTATTTT,CASSPQGIGTDTQYF
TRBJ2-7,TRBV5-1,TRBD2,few,TGCGCCAGCAGCTCCGGGACTAGTCTCTACGAGCAGTACTTC,CASSSGTSLYEQYF
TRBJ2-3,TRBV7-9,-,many,TGTGCCAGCAGCTTAAGTTGGCCTCATACGCAGTATTTT,CASSLSWPHTQYF
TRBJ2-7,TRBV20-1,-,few,TGCAGTGCTATAGACTGGGGGGGCCGGGAGCAGTACTTC,CSAIDWGGREQYF
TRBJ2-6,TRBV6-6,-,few,TGTGCCAGCAATAAACAGGGCTCTGGGGCCAACGTCCTGACTTTC,CASNKQGSGANVLTF
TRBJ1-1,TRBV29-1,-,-,TGCAGCGTTACCCCGACAGAGGCTGAAGCTTTCTTT,CSVTPTEAEAFF
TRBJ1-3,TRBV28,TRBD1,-,TGTGCCAGCAGCCTCCCGACAGGGTTCTCTGGAAACACCATATATTTT,CASSLPTGFSGNTIYF
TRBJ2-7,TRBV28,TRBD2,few,TGTGCCAGCAGTTCCCCGGGGGGGCCCTACGAGCAGTACTTC,CASSSPGGPYEQYF
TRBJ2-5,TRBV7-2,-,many,TGTGCCAGCAGCCCGGGCTCCGGGGGTGAGACCCAGTACTTC,CASSPGSGGETQYF
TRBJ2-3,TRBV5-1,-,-,TGCGCCAGCAGCTTGGAAGATACGCAGTATTTT,CASSLEDTQYF
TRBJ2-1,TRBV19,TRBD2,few,TGTGCCAGTGAAGCGGGACCGTACAATGAGCAGTTCTTC,CASEAGPYNEQFF
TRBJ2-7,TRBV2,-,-,TGTGCCAGCAGTGAAGCATCGCGGGACGGCTACGAGCAGTACTTC,CASSEASRDGYEQYF
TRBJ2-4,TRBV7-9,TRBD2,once,TGTGCCAGCAGCTTATCGGCGGGAGCGGACATTCAGTACTTC,CASSLSAGADIQYF
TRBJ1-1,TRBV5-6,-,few,TGTGCCAGCAGCTGGAACCGGAGGAACACTGAAGCTTTCTTT,CASSWNRRNTEAFF
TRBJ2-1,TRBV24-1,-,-,TGTGCCACCAGTGGTCCCGCGGGGGCGAATGAGCAGTTCTTC,CATSGPAGANEQFF
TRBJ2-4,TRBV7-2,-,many,TGTGCCAGCAGCTCGACACTAGACGGAAGGGGCATTCAGTACTTC,CASSSTLDGRGIQYF
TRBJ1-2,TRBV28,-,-,TGTGCCAGCAGTTCTCCCCCGGGGAACTATGGCTACACCTTC,CASSSPPGNYGYTF